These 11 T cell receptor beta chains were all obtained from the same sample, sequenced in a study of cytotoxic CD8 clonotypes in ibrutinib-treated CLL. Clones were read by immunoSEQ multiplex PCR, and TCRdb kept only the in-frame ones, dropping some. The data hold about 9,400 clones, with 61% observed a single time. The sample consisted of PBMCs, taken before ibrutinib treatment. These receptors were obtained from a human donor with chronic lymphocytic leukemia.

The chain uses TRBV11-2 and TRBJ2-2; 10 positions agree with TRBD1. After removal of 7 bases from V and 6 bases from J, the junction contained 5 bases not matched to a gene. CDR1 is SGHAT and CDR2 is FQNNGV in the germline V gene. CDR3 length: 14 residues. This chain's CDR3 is CASTWDRGPGELFF. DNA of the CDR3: TGTGCCAGCACCTGGGACAGGGGCCCCGGGGAGCTGTTTTTT.

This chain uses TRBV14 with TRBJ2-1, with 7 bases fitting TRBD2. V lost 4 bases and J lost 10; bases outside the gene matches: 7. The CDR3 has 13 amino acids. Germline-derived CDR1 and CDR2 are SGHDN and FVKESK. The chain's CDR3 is CASSLRLAGEQFF. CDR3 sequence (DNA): TGTGCCAGCAGCCTACGACTAGCAGGCGAGCAGTTCTTC.

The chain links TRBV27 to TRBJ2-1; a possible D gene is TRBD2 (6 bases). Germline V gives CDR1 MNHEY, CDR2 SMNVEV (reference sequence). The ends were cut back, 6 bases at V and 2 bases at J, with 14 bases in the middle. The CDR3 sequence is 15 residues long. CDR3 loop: CASRPGERAYNEQFF. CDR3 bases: TGTGCCAGCAGACCGGGAGAACGGGCCTACAATGAGCAGTTCTTC.

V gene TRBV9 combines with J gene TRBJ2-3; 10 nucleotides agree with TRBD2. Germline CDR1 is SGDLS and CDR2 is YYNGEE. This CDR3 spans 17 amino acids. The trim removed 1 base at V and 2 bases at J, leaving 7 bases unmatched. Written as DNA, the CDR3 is TGTGCCAGCAGCGTATCCCTAGCGGGGGCCTACACAGATACGCAGTATTTT. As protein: CASSVSLAGAYTDTQYF.

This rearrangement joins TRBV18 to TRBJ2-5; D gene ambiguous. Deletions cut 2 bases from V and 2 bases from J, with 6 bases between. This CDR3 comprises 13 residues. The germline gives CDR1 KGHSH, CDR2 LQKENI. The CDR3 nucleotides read TGTGCCAGCTCACCATCCGGACAAGAGACCCAGTACTTC. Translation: CASSPSGQETQYF.

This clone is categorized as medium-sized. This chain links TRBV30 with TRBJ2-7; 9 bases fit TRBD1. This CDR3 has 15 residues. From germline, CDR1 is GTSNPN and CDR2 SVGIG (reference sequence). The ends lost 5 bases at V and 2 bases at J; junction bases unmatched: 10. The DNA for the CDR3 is TGTGCCTGGGGGCCTACAGGGGGCCGGGCCTACGAGCAGTACTTC. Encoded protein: CAWGPTGGRAYEQYF.

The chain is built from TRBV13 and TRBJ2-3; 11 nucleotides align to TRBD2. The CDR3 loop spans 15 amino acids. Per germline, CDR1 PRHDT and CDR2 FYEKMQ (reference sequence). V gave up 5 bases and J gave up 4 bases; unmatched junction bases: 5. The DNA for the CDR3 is TGTGCCAGCAGCATAGCGGGAGGGCCCGCAGATACGCAGTATTTT. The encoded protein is CASSIAGGPADTQYF.

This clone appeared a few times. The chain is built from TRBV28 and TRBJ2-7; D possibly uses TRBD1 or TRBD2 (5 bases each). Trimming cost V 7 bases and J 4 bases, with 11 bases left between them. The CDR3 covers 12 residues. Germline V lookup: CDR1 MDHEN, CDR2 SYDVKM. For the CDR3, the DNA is TGTGCCAGCACGACAGAGGGTTACGAGCAGTACTTC. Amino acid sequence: CASTTEGYEQYF.

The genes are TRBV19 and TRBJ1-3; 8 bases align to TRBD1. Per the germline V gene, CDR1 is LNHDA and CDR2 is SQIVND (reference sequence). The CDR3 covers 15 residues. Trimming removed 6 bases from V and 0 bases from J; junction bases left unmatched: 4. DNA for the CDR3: TGTGCCAGTAGCAAACAGGGGGTCTCTGGAAACACCATATATTTT. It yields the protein CASSKQGVSGNTIYF.

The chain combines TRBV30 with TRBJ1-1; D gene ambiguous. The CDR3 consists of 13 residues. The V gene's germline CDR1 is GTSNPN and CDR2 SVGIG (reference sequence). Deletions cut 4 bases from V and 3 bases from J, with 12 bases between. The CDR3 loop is CAWTPRLDTEAFF. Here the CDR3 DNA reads TGTGCCTGGACCCCCAGGCTTGACACTGAAGCTTTCTTT.

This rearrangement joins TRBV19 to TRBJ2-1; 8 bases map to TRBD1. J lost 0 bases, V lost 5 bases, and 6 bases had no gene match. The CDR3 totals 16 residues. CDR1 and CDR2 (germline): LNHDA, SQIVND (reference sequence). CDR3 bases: TGTGCCAGTAGTGGACAGGGAGGCAGCTCCTACAATGAGCAGTTCTTC. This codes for CASSGQGGSSYNEQFF.